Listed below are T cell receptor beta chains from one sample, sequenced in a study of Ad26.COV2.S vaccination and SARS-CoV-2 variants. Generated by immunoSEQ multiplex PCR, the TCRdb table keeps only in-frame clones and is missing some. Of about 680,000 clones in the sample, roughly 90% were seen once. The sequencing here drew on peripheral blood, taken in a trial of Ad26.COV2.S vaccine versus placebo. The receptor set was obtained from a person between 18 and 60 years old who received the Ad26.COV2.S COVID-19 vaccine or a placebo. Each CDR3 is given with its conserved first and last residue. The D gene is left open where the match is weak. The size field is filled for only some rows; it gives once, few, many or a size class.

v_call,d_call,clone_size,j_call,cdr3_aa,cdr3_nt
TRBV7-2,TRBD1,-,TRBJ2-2,CASSKRDSFTGELFF,TGTGCCAGCAGCAAGAGGGACAGTTTCACCGGGGAGCTGTTTTTT
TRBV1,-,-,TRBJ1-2,CTSRTIWQGDYGYTF,TGCACCAGCCGTACTATTTGGCAGGGAGACTATGGCTACACCTTC
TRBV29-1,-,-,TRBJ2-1,CSADTGTSDEQFF,TGCAGCGCGGATACAGGGACCTCGGATGAGCAGTTCTTC
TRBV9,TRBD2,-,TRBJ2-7,CASSVEVAGGPEQYF,TGTGCCAGCAGCGTAGAGGTAGCGGGAGGGCCCGAGCAGTACTTC
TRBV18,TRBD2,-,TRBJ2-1,CASSPGLGGNEQFF,TGTGCCAGCTCACCGGGACTAGGGGGAAATGAGCAGTTCTTC
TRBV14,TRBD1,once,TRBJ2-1,CASSQQGTGVFF,TGTGCCAGCAGCCAACAAGGGACAGGGGTCTTCTTC
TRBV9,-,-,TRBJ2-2,CASSVEFRAGELFF,TGTGCCAGCAGCGTGGAATTCAGGGCCGGGGAGCTGTTTTTT
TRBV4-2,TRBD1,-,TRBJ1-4,CASSRDRVELFF,TGTGCCAGCAGCCGGGACAGGGTAGAACTGTTTTTT
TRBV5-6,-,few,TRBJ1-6,CASSPYWSPVNNSPLHF,TGTGCCAGCAGCCCCTATTGGAGTCCCGTTAATAATTCACCCCTCCACTTT
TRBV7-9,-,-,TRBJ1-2,CASSSRDDPGYTF,TGTGCCAGCAGCTCCCGGGACGACCCCGGCTACACCTTC
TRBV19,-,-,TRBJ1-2,CATLGGSYGYTF,TGTGCCACCCTGGGAGGGTCCTATGGCTACACCTTC
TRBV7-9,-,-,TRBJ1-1,CASSAGQVNTEAFF,TGTGCCAGCAGCGCCGGGCAGGTGAACACTGAAGCTTTCTTT
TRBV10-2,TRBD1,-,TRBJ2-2,CASSGVIHGTGGTGELFF,TGCGCCAGCAGTGGGGTAATTCACGGGACAGGGGGAACCGGGGAGCTGTTTTTT
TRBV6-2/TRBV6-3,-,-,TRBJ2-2,CASSPPKTGELFF,TGTGCCAGCAGTCCCCCAAAAACCGGGGAGCTGTTTTTT
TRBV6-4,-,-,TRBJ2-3,CASSEEGTSTDTQYF,TGTGCCAGCAGTGAAGAGGGTACTAGCACAGATACGCAGTATTTT
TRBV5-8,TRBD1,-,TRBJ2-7,CASSFYSGQGSYEQYF,TGTGCCAGCAGCTTTTATTCCGGACAGGGATCCTACGAGCAGTACTTC
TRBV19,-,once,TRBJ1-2,CASNRRDGYTF,TGTGCCAGTAATCGGCGTGATGGCTACACCTTC
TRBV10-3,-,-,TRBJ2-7,CAISESLYEQYF,TGTGCCATCAGTGAGTCGCTTTACGAGCAGTACTTC
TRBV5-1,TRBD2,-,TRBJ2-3,CASSPKVGTGTSGRVTDTQYF,TGCGCCAGCAGCCCGAAGGTCGGGACAGGGACTAGCGGGAGGGTCACAGATACGCAGTATTTT
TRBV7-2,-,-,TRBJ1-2,CASSLGRIYGYTF,TGTGCCAGCAGCTTAGGAAGGATCTATGGCTACACCTTC
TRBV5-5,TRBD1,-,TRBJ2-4,CASSLDMGTGNIQYF,TGTGCCAGCAGCTTGGATATGGGGACAGGAAACATTCAGTACTTC
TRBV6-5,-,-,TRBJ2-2,CASSYSMGENTGELFF,TGTGCCAGCAGTTACTCAATGGGGGAGAACACCGGGGAGCTGTTTTTT
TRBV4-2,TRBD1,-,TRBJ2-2,CASTRDRTTGELFF,TGTGCCAGCACTCGGGACAGGACGACCGGGGAGCTGTTTTTT